This paragraph reports one T cell receptor beta chain. Its cognate antigen has yet to be identified. No much larger clone is present one base from it, and per-base qualities are unavailable. These data belong to a study of a mutant IDH1 vaccine in newly diagnosed glioma (dated by TCRdb to 2020 to 2022). Regarding the study in general: Vaccination was initiated 4-6 weeks after radiotherapy alone, or concurrently with temozolomide cycles in the chemotherapy-containing groups. Of the approximately 30 treated patients, about 62% were male and approximately 40% were female, and a mean age of approximately 40 years was recorded. Before enrollment, most patients had been given radiochemotherapy with temozolomide as standard therapy, while the rest had received either radiotherapy alone or temozolomide alone. Visit V12 was the week-35 safety follow-up and visit V13 was the week-47 end of study. Six visits were used for peripheral blood collection: V03 (baseline), V05, V07, V10, V12 and V13. Longitudinal TCRB deep sequencing was done for about two dozen treated patients, wherever samples were available for exploratory analyses.

The investigation overall reported the following: The authors noted that analyses of patient blood samples could not be reproduced because of sample limitations. Selection of PBMC samples for TCRB deep sequencing was based on availability. Across multiple MHC alleles, vaccine-induced immune responses were seen in 90% to 95% of patients. No apparent relationship was observed between pseudoprogression and alterations in the top peripheral T cell clonotypes detected by TCRB sequencing.

Reading the label with the study, this specimen's time point is: week 35, safety follow-up. Each vaccine dose, consisting of 300 ug of a 20-mer mutant IDH1 peptide in Montanide, was administered subcutaneously with topical imiquimod. Across visits V03 through V10, patients got a total of eight vaccinations, given in weeks 1, 3, 5, 7, 11, 15, 19 and 23. Donors had newly diagnosed WHO grade 3 or 4 IDH1-mutant astrocytomas with loss of nuclear ATRX. The samples were drawn from NOA16, a multicentre, single-arm, open-label phase I trial in Germany that tested a mutant IDH1 peptide vaccine in humans for the first time. Genomic DNA for TCRB sequencing was extracted from EDTA blood using the DNeasy Blood and Tissue Kit. The receptor library was made with the immunoSEQ multiplex PCR assay. Rearranged TCR beta chain sequences were amplified with the hsTCRB Kit following the manufacturer's protocol. Sequencing of TCRB libraries was carried out on an Illumina MiSeq. The paper's processing steps were these. Demultiplexing, trimming and gene mapping were performed with the kit vendor's proprietary platform. What TCRdb holds here is the immuneACCESS table cut down to in-frame rearrangements. Part of the clones is not present; checked against another copy, under half of the missing clones reflect an unresolved V gene, and the others are unexplained. For V, J and clone size, that table is used; D and trimming come from the DNA. The sample table lists around 60,000 clones, around four fifths of them with a count of one. The top ten clonotypes cover approximately 4.1% of the sample.

The clonotype comes from a man aged 25-45 years with glioma. The material was PBMCs, obtained from a glioma patient whose treatment included an IDH1 peptide vaccine.

The sequenced DNA is TGCGCCAGCAGCTTTGATTCGACAGAACTGGCCGCCTACAATGAGCAGTTCTTC. Its protein reads: CASSFDSTELAAYNEQFF. The V and J genes are TRBV5-1 and TRBJ2-1; the D segment could be TRBD1, given 5 matching bases. Including the terminal cysteine and phenylalanine, the CDR3 comprises 18 residues. Only the CDR3 portion is preserved as DNA: 54 bases, with reading frame beginning at the first base. The junction carries 20 bases between V and J, which are trimmed by 2 bases and 2 bases respectively. The germline V gene gives CDR1 as SGHRS and CDR2 as YFSETQ. Joined to the reference TRBV5-1 and TRBJ2-1 proteins, this CDR3 gives the full variable domain: KAGVTQTPRYLIKTRGQQVTLSCSPISGHRSVSWYQQTPGQGLQFLFEYFSETQRNKGNFPGRFSGRQFSNSRSEMNVSTLELGDSALYLCASSFDSTELAAYNEQFFGPGTRLTVL.